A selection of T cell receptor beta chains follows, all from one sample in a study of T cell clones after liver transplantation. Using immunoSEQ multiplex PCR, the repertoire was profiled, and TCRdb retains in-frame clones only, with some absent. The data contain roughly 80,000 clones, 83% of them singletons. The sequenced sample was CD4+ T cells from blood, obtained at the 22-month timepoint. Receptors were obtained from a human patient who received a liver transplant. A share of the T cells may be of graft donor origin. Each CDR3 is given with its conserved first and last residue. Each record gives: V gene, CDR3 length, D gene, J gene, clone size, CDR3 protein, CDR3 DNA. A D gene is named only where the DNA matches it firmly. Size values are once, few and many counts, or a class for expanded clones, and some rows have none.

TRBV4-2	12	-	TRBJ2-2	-	CASSPAGGELFF	TGTGCCAGCAGCCCGGCCGGCGGGGAGCTGTTTTTT
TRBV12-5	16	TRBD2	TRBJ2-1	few	CASGSRAGMPYNEQFF	TGTGCTAGTGGTTCCCGAGCGGGGATGCCCTACAATGAGCAGTTCTTC
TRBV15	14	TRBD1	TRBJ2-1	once	CATSRGQGADEQFF	TGTGCCACCAGCAGGGGGCAGGGGGCGGATGAGCAGTTCTTC
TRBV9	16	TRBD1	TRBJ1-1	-	CASSAATGGMNTEAFF	TGTGCCAGCAGCGCAGCGACAGGGGGCATGAACACTGAAGCTTTCTTT
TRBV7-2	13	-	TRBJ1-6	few	CASSLNLNSPLHF	TGTGCCAGCAGCTTAAACCTGAATTCACCCCTCCACTTT
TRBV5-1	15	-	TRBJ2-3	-	CASSLTGTSTDTQYF	TGCGCCAGCAGCCTAACCGGGACTTCCACAGATACGCAGTATTTT
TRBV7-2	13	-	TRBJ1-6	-	CASSPPGAGALHF	TGTGCCAGCAGTCCTCCGGGAGCCGGGGCCCTCCACTTT
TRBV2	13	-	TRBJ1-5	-	CASSEYGVQPQHF	TGTGCCAGCAGTGAGTACGGGGTTCAGCCCCAGCATTTT
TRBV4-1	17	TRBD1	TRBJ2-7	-	CASSQSTTGQAVYEQYF	TGCGCCAGCAGCCAATCAACGACGGGACAGGCCGTTTACGAGCAGTACTTC
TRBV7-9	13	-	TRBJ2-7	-	CASSSGRAYEQYF	TGTGCCAGCAGCTCCGGCAGGGCGTACGAGCAGTACTTC
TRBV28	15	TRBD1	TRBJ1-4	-	CASSPGTGVSEKLFF	TGTGCCAGCAGTCCCGGGACAGGGGTAAGTGAAAAACTGTTTTTT
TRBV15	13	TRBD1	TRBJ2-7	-	CATSRDSGHEQYF	TGTGCCACCAGTAGGGACAGTGGACACGAGCAGTACTTC
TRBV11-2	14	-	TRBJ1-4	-	CASSIRQSNEKLFF	TGTGCCAGCAGCATACGACAGTCTAATGAAAAACTGTTTTTT
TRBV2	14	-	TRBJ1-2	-	CASSEEGSHYGYTF	TGTGCCAGCAGTGAAGAGGGATCTCACTATGGCTACACCTTC
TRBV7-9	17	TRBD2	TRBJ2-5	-	CASRPTSAGGSQETQYF	TGTGCCAGCAGACCAACCTCCGCGGGGGGGAGTCAAGAGACCCAGTACTTC
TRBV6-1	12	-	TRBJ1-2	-	CASREGVRGYTF	TGTGCCAGCAGGGAGGGAGTTAGGGGCTACACCTTC
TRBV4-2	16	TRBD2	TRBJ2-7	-	CASSQVSLAGGGEQYF	TGTGCCAGCAGCCAAGTTAGCCTAGCGGGGGGTGGAGAGCAGTACTTC
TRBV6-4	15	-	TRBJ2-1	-	CARWRGEGPYNEQFF	TGTGCCAGATGGAGGGGAGAGGGGCCCTACAATGAGCAGTTCTTC
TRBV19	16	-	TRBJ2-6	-	CASTATSPSGANVLTF	TGTGCCAGTACCGCCACAAGCCCCTCTGGGGCCAACGTCCTGACTTTC
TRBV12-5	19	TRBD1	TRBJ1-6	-	CASGLGSRGLSPANSPLHF	TGTGCTAGTGGTTTGGGGTCCAGGGGGCTTTCCCCGGCGAATTCACCCCTCCACTTT